This entry is about one T cell receptor beta chain. This receptor's antigen is unknown. No much larger clonotype is one base removed from it; base qualities were not supplied. This specimen comes from a study of blood T cell repertoires in COVID-19 (dated by TCRdb to 2018 to 2021). With respect to the entire study: Samples covering the acute and convalescent phases of COVID-19 were provided by collaborators in the United States, Italy and Spain. The material from the prospective study consisted of cDNA or gDNA derived from T cells, B-cell-depleted T cells, or PBMCs. Subjects who had been exposed to COVID-19, were actively infected with it, or had recovered from it provided the deeply sampled blood TCRbeta repertoires that made up the dataset. The repertoires were released in a freely available public database intended as a resource for research on the immune response to SARS-CoV-2. The samples were drawn from two sources: the first 160 participants of the ongoing ImmuneRACE study, and 950 to 1,500 subjects contributed by 6 global collaborators. Sample metadata almost always included a de-identified subject ID, COVID-19 status, age in years and sex. Where available, HLA class I and class II types were obtained from metadata supplied by the sample provider rather than from assay-based typing.

At the junction V is shortened by 5 bases and J by 8 bases; bases outside the gene matches: 18. Inclusive of the bounding cysteine and phenylalanine, the CDR3 is 17 residues long. Only the CDR3 portion is preserved as DNA: 51 bases, with reading frame beginning at the first base. The germline V gene provides CDR1 MDHEN and CDR2 SYDVKM. The immunoSEQ Assay, a bias-controlled multiplex PCR, was used to amplify TCRbeta CDR3 regions from genomic DNA. Per the authors' processing: The number of nucleated cells in each sample was estimated by amplification of reference gene primers within the assay. To quantify the absolute abundance of each unique TCRbeta CDR3 rearrangement, sequence reads were collapsed and filtered. For each sample, productive Simpson clonality was calculated as the square root of Simpson's diversity index across productive rearrangements. This is the immuneACCESS table as TCRdb keeps it, with only in-frame sequences that have V and J called. A part of the clones is gone; compared with another copy, unresolved V genes explain less than half, and the rest is unexplained. The V and J calls and clone size were taken over from that table, and D and trimming were inferred from the DNA. This sample is represented by a few hundred thousand clones; 70% to 90% of them were singletons. Together, the top ten hold 7.8% of the sample.

On the study overall, not on this receptor specifically: How much clinical and demographic metadata was included differed by source and by participant, and the metadata was provided uncurated.

Samples from volunteer blood donors who had recovered from COVID-19 were contributed by a second Seattle source. Whole blood was collected in K2EDTA tubes by collaborating institutions according to the institutions' own protocols. For TCRbeta analysis, collaborators shipped samples as frozen whole blood, isolated PBMCs, or DNA extracted from either of those sample types. This sequence was found in a woman aged 45 to 65 who had recovered from COVID-19. What was sequenced was peripheral blood. This receptor chain uses TRBV28 and TRBJ1-2; TRBD1 agrees with 9 junctional bases. The DNA is TGTGCCAGCAGTATACCGCCGGGGGGACAGGGCTATGGAGGCTACACCTTC. Translated, it reads CASSIPPGGQGYGGYTF.